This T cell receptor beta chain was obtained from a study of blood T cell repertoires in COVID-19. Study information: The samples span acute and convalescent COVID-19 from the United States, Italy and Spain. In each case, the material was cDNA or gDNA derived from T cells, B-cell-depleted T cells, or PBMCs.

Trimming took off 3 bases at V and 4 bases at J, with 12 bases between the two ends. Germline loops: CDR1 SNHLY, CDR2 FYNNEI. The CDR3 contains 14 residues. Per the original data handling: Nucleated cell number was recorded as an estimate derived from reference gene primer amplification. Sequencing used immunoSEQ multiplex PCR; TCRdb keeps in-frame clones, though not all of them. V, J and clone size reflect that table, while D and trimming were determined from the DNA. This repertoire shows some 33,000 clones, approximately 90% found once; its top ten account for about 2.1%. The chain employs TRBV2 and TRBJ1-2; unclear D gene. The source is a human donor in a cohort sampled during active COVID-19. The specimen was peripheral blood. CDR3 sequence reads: CASSDPRRSYGYTF. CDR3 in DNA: TGTGCCAGCAGTGACCCCCGGCGGAGCTATGGCTACACCTTC.